These 23 T cell receptor beta chains were sequenced from one sample in a study of T cell repertoires in cytomegalovirus infection. TCRdb analysed the reads with MiXCR anew, one entry per CDR3 protein. The sample contains about 740,000 distinct CDR3 sequences, about 33% of which appear only once. Which antigens these TCRs recognize remains unknown. This specimen was cultured PBMCs, taken from culture after CMV antigen stimulation. The receptors here all came from a human donor in good health (CMV status not recorded). Some clones in this sample may be carry-over from other donors' samples.

This chain links TRBV24-1 with TRBJ1-1; D may be TRBD1 (6 bases). Trimming took 3 bases from V and 9 from J, leaving 16 bases between them. The CDR3 extends over 14 amino acids. From germline, CDR1 is KGHDR and CDR2 SFDVKD. The CDR3 sequence is CATSDTRGGAKAFF. In DNA, the CDR3 is TGTGCCACCAGTGATACCCGAGGGGGGGCGAAAGCTTTCTTT.

The chain joins TRBV7-8 to TRBJ2-6; TRBD1 matches 8 bases. The CDR3 contains 19 residues. V shed 2 bases and J 1 base; nucleotides not matched to a gene: 10. CDR1 and CDR2 from the germline V gene are SGHVS and FQNEAQ. For the CDR3, the DNA is TGTGCCAGCAGCTTAAAACGTGGACAGGGTCTTTCTGGGGCCAACGTCCTGACTTTC. This gives the protein CASSLKRGQGLSGANVLTF. Full variable domain (remainder filled in from reference TRBV7-8 and TRBJ2-6): GAGVSQSPRYKVAKRGQDVALRCDPISGHVSLFWYQQALGQGPEFLTYFQNEAQLDKSGLPSDRFFAERPEGSVSTLKIQRTQQEDSAVYLCASSLKRGQGLSGANVLTFGAGSRLTVL.

In this sample, this clonotype turned up once. The gene calls are TRBV6-9 and TRBJ1-1; 11 bases line up with TRBD1. The CDR3 extends over 16 amino acids. After removal of 5 bases from V and 1 base from J, the junction contained 6 bases not matched to a gene. Germline CDR1 reads MNHGY; CDR2 reads SVAAGI. The chain's CDR3 is CASSPGQGVKNTEAFF. CDR3 sequence (DNA): TGTGCCAGCAGTCCGGGACAGGGGGTTAAGAACACTGAAGCTTTCTTT.

This sequence joins TRBV7-2 and TRBJ2-2, with 11 bases matching TRBD2. CDR1 is SGHTA, CDR2 FQGNSA, per germline. The ends lost 5 bases at V and 4 bases at J; junction bases unmatched: 3. The CDR3 contains 15 residues. The CDR3 region has the DNA TGTGCCAGCAGCGTTAGCGGGAGGGCCACCGGGGAGCTGTTTTTT. It is translated as CASSVSGRATGELFF.

The chain's CDR3 is CASGRQQNQPQHF. CDR3 nucleotides: TGTGCCAGTGGCCGGCAGCAAAATCAGCCCCAGCATTTT. V is TRBV19 and J is TRBJ1-5; D is unresolved. Germline lookup yields CDR1 LNHDA and CDR2 SQIVND (reference sequence). The V end was cut by 8 bases, the J end by 4 bases, with 12 bases between. The CDR3 runs 13 residues. Using reference TRBV19 and TRBJ1-5 for the parts outside the CDR3, the full variable domain is DGGITQSPKYLFRKEGQNVTLSCEQNLNHDAMYWYRQDPGQGLRLIYYSQIVNDFQKGDIAEGYSVSREKKESFPLTVTSAQKNPTAFYLCASGRQQNQPQHFGDGTRLSIL.

J is TRBJ1-1 and V is TRBV2; TRBD1 might be the D (5 bases). Trimming took 0 bases from V and 9 from J, leaving 14 bases between them. The germline gives CDR1 SNHLY, CDR2 FYNNEI. The CDR3 runs 14 residues. CDR3 in DNA: TGTGCCAGCAGTGAAGCCGAGGTTGGGGGGAAAGCTTTCTTT. Protein: CASSEAEVGGKAFF.

V gene TRBV2 combines with J gene TRBJ2-1; TRBD2 matches at 10 bases. CDR1 and CDR2 (germline): SNHLY, FYNNEI. This CDR3 region has 15 residues. Losses at the gene ends were 6 bases for V and 8 bases for J; bases not matched to a gene: 10. CDR3 sequence (DNA): TGTGCCAGCAGCTCTCTAGCGGGAGATAGTGATGAGCAGTTCTTC. It codes for CASSSLAGDSDEQFF.

The chain uses TRBV4-1 and TRBJ1-2, with D possibly TRBD1 on 6 matching bases. The ends were cut back, 4 bases at V and 3 bases at J, with 15 bases in the middle. The CDR3 is 15 amino acids. Germline V gives CDR1 MGHRA, CDR2 YSYEKL. The CDR3: CASSLFLGGDYGYTF. The CDR3 DNA is TGCGCCAGCAGCCTATTCCTCGGGGGCGACTATGGCTACACCTTC.

This chain links TRBV11-2 with TRBJ2-5, with D possibly being TRBD1 (7 bases). V lost 4 bases and J lost 5, with 14 bases in between. Per the germline V gene, CDR1 is SGHAT and CDR2 is FQNNGV. The CDR3 spans 14 residues. The DNA of the CDR3 is TGTGCCAGCAGCTCGCTACAGGGGAGGGAGACCCAGTACTTC. It specifies CASSSLQGRETQYF.

Only a few counts were recorded for this clonotype. This chain joins TRBV24-1 and TRBJ2-3; TRBD1 agrees at 8 bases. J lost 8 bases, V lost 7 bases, and 10 bases had no gene match. Germline CDR1 and CDR2: KGHDR and SFDVKD. This CDR3 has 14 amino acids. Here the CDR3 DNA reads TGTGCCACCAGCGGACAGGGCGGCAATGGTACGCAGTATTTT. Translation gives CATSGQGGNGTQYF.

The J gene is TRBJ1-5, the V gene TRBV7-6, with D uncertain. CDR3 length: 13 amino acids. Germline V gene data show CDR1 as SGHVS and CDR2 as FNYEAQ. The V and J ends lost 3 bases and 10 bases respectively, with 13 bases between them. This CDR3 is CASSFSPAHPQHF. The CDR3 nucleotides are TGTGCCAGCAGCTTCAGTCCAGCCCATCCCCAGCATTTT.

V usage is TRBV5-1 and J usage is TRBJ2-7; weak D call: TRBD1 (5 bases). V gave up 4 bases and J gave up 6 bases, with 20 bases separating them. In germline, CDR1 is SGHRS, CDR2 YFSETQ. CDR3 length equals 15 residues. In nucleotides, the CDR3 is TGCGCCAGCAGCGCCACAGGTGAAGTAGGTCTCGAGCAGTACTTC. Translated, it gives CASSATGEVGLEQYF.

This clonotype was detected only a few times. The junction differs from germline at one of its ends, possibly a read error. The V gene is TRBV4-1, the J gene TRBJ2-1; 9 bases fit TRBD2. The CDR3 spans 16 residues. Germline-derived CDR1 and CDR2 are MGHRA and YSYEKL. In DNA form, the CDR3 reads TGCGCCAGCAGCCCTCTTAGCGGGAGCTCCCACAATGAGCAGTTCTTC. Translated, it gives CASSPLSGSSHNEQFF.

This clonotype was detected ten times or more. This chain joins TRBV11-2 and TRBJ1-4; D is undetermined. This CDR3 comprises 17 residues. CDR1 and CDR2 (germline): SGHAT, FQNNGV. V dropped 0 bases and J dropped 3 bases, with 14 bases sitting between them. The CDR3 loop is CASSLDLLGYANEKLFF. DNA for the CDR3: TGTGCCAGCAGCTTAGATCTTTTGGGATATGCTAATGAAAAACTGTTTTTT.

This clonotype showed up just a few times. The chain is built from TRBV6-6 and TRBJ2-4; tentative D call: TRBD1 (6 bases). Germline loops: CDR1 MNHNY, CDR2 SVGAGI (reference sequence). The CDR3 length is 16 residues. Trimming took 0 bases from V and 13 from J, leaving 22 bases between them. The DNA for the CDR3 is TGTGCCAGCAGTTACTCAAGATACGACAGGAACACGTTACAGTACTTC. Its translation is CASSYSRYDRNTLQYF.

This clonotype was seen at least ten times. This chain connects TRBV7-8 to TRBJ2-1; TRBD1 agrees at 7 bases. The CDR3 covers 13 residues. Germline assignment: CDR1 SGHVS and CDR2 FQNEAQ. With 4 bases clipped from V and 8 bases from J, the junction kept 5 bases outside the gene matches. This CDR3 is CASSWGTVDEQFF. The CDR3 DNA reads as TGTGCCAGCAGCTGGGGGACAGTTGATGAGCAGTTCTTC.

This clonotype has more than one count but fewer than ten. The chain is built from TRBV28 and TRBJ1-1; 9 nucleotides align to TRBD1. This CDR3 is 13 amino acids long. Germline trimming cut 8 bases from V and 3 bases from J; bases unmatched to any gene: 4. Germline V gene lookup returns CDR1 MDHEN and CDR2 SYDVKM. The CDR3 DNA reads TGTGCCAGCGGGACAGGGCAGGACACTGAAGCTTTCTTT. The encoded protein is CASGTGQDTEAFF.

The V call is TRBV19, the J call TRBJ2-7, with a tentative D call TRBD1 (5 bases). This CDR3 region has 13 residues. The ends were cut back, 3 bases at V and 6 bases at J, with 12 bases in the middle. The V gene's germline CDR1 is LNHDA and CDR2 SQIVND (reference sequence). The CDR3 DNA reads TGTGCCAGTAGTATTCAAGGGGTCGGCGAGCAGTACTTC. Its translation is CASSIQGVGEQYF.

The rearrangement uses TRBV19 and TRBJ2-1, with D maybe TRBD2 (6 bases). V was shortened by 0 bases and J by 0 bases, with 6 bases between the two germline ends. Germline V gene data show CDR1 as LNHDA and CDR2 as SQIVND (reference sequence). This CDR3 contains 15 residues. CDR3 protein: CASSIERGSYNEQFF. CDR3 DNA sequence: TGTGCCAGTAGTATAGAGCGGGGCTCCTACAATGAGCAGTTCTTC.

This clonotype was seen at least ten times. The CDR3 region is CASSLVAGQNSPLHF. DNA of the CDR3: TGTGCCAGCAGCTTAGTGGCAGGGCAGAATTCACCCCTCCACTTT. The chain links TRBV7-2 to TRBJ1-6, with a tentative D call TRBD1 (5 bases). The CDR3 loop spans 15 amino acids. In germline, CDR1 is SGHTA, CDR2 FQGNSA. Between the trimmed V and J ends, which lost 1 base and 7 bases, there was a span of 11 bases.

This clonotype was observed a handful of times. The chain uses TRBV6-1 and TRBJ2-7, with D unresolved. Germline lookup yields CDR1 MNHNS and CDR2 SASEGT. V was trimmed by 5 bases and J by 4 bases, leaving 15 bases between them. CDR3 length: 14 residues. CDR3 sequence reads: CASSIQWALYEQYF. The CDR3 DNA sequence: TGTGCCAGCAGTATCCAGTGGGCTTTGTACGAGCAGTACTTC.

This chain uses TRBV7-2 with TRBJ2-5; no clear D gene. Deletions cut 0 bases from V and 1 base from J, with 9 bases between. This CDR3 contains 15 residues. CDR1 is SGHTA and CDR2 is FQGNSA in the germline V gene. CDR3 DNA sequence: TGTGCCAGCAGCTTAGCGCTGGGATTCCAAGAGACCCAGTACTTC. This codes for CASSLALGFQETQYF. The entire variable domain, with the rest obtained from reference TRBV7-2 and TRBJ2-5, is as follows: GAGVSQSPSNKVTEKGKDVELRCDPISGHTALYWYRQSLGQGLEFLIYFQGNSAPDKSGLPSDRFSAERTGGSVSTLTIQRTQQEDSAVYLCASSLALGFQETQYFGPGTRLLVL.

V is TRBV6-2 or TRBV6-3 and J is TRBJ2-5; D is unclear. Germline CDR1 MNHEY, CDR2 SVGEGT. Deletions cut 4 bases from V and 7 bases from J, with 13 bases between. The CDR3 sequence is 13 residues long. The CDR3 DNA reads as TGTGCCAGCAGTTTCAACACCGCTTTGACCCAGTACTTC. Amino acids: CASSFNTALTQYF.